This passage covers 32 T cell receptor beta chains from one sample sequenced in a study of blood T cell repertoires in COVID-19. Sequencing used immunoSEQ multiplex PCR; TCRdb keeps in-frame clones, though not all of them. Among around 67,000 clones listed, approximately 90% were seen once. The specimen sequenced was peripheral blood. Receptors were obtained from a woman of 80 years or more with acute or convalescent COVID-19.

V usage is TRBV5-1 and J usage is TRBJ2-1; TRBD2 might be the D (7 bases). Trimming shortened V by 3 bases and J by 5 bases, and 15 bases separated the two germline ends. The CDR3 length is 15 residues. Germline CDR1 SGHRS, CDR2 YFSETQ. CDR3 coding DNA: TGCGCCAGCAGCTCCTCGGCGGGGGCACACAATGAGCAGTTCTTC. As protein: CASSSSAGAHNEQFF.

The V and J genes are TRBV10-3 and TRBJ2-7, with 7 positions matching TRBD1. The germline CDR1 and CDR2 sequences are ENHRY and SYGVKD. The V and J ends lost 4 bases and 2 bases, in that order; junction bases with no gene match: 11. The CDR3 sequence is 16 residues long. The DNA for the CDR3 is TGTGCCATCAGTGCTAACAGGGGTCAAACTCCCTACGAGCAGTACTTC. This translates into CAISANRGQTPYEQYF.

The gene calls are TRBV2 and TRBJ2-7; D is undetermined. Trimming cost V 4 bases and J 6 bases, with 7 bases left between them. From germline, CDR1 is SNHLY and CDR2 FYNNEI. The CDR3 covers 11 residues. Here the CDR3 DNA reads TGTGCCAGCAGTGCGAGAAGCGAGCAGTACTTC. It is translated as CASSARSEQYF.

This clone was detected only once. V gene TRBV7-9 combines with J gene TRBJ2-5; D may be TRBD2 (6 bases). The germline V and J ends were trimmed by 4 bases and 5 bases, with 20 bases remaining between them. This CDR3 spans 16 amino acids. Germline values: CDR1 SEHNR, CDR2 FQNEAQ (reference sequence). The CDR3 is CASSSLVGGQKETQYF. DNA of the CDR3: TGTGCCAGCAGCTCGCTTGTGGGAGGCCAAAAGGAGACCCAGTACTTC.

The gene calls are TRBV7-2 and TRBJ1-5, with D maybe TRBD1 (5 bases). CDR1 SGHTA and CDR2 FQGNSA come from the germline V gene. The CDR3 sequence is 14 residues long. The V gene lost 5 bases and the J gene lost 3 bases, with 11 bases spanning the gap. The CDR3: CASSQTGNNQPQHF. As DNA, the CDR3 is TGTGCCAGCAGCCAAACAGGAAACAATCAGCCCCAGCATTTT.

V is TRBV30 and J is TRBJ2-3, with 10 bases aligning to TRBD2. CDR1 GTSNPN and CDR2 SVGIG come from the germline V gene (reference sequence). The CDR3 consists of 16 residues. V trimming: 0 bases; J trimming: 2 bases; junction bases outside the gene matches: 5. As DNA, the CDR3 is TGTGCCTGGAGTGTTCGACTAGCGGGTTCCACAGATACGCAGTATTTT. The encoded protein is CAWSVRLAGSTDTQYF.

This clone was seen a handful of times. The chain links TRBV7-2 to TRBJ2-7; perhaps TRBD1 as D (6 bases). Trimming shortened V by 7 bases and J by 3 bases, and 13 bases separated the two germline ends. The germline V gene has CDR1 SGHTA and CDR2 FQGNSA. The CDR3 is 13 residues long. CDR3 sequence: CASTTGNVYEQYF. The CDR3 region has the DNA TGTGCCAGCACCACAGGGAATGTCTACGAGCAGTACTTC. The full variable domain, rest sourced from reference TRBV7-2 and TRBJ2-7, is GAGVSQSPSNKVTEKGKDVELRCDPISGHTALYWYRQSLGQGLEFLIYFQGNSAPDKSGLPSDRFSAERTGGSVSTLTIQRTQQEDSAVYLCASTTGNVYEQYFGPGTRLTVT.

The chain is built from TRBV7-2 and TRBJ2-1; the D gene is possibly TRBD2 (5 bases). This CDR3 is built from 15 residues. V lost 4 bases, J lost 4 bases, and 14 bases lay in between. Germline CDR1 is SGHTA and CDR2 is FQGNSA. CDR3 residues: CASSSRAAYYNEQFF. The CDR3 nucleotides are TGTGCCAGCAGCTCGCGGGCCGCGTATTACAATGAGCAGTTCTTC.

The J gene is TRBJ1-5, the V gene TRBV5-5, with a tentative D call TRBD1 (6 bases). This CDR3 has 16 amino acids. The germline gives CDR1 SGHKS, CDR2 YYEKEE (reference sequence). The germline V and J ends were trimmed by 3 bases and 3 bases, with 16 bases remaining between them. The DNA of the CDR3 is TGTGCCAGCAGCTATACTCAAGCAGGGGTCAATCAGCCCCAGCATTTT. Protein product: CASSYTQAGVNQPQHF.

This sequence joins TRBV3-1 (or the pseudogene TRBV3-2) and TRBJ2-3; 10 nucleotides align to TRBD2. Germline CDR1 is LGHDT and CDR2 is YNNKEL (reference sequence). Trimming cost V 2 bases and J 1 base; bases outside gene matches: 0. This CDR3 has 15 amino acids. CDR3: CASSQLAGGTDTQYF. CDR3 nucleotides: TGTGCCAGCAGCCAACTAGCGGGGGGCACAGATACGCAGTATTTT.

V usage is TRBV19 and J usage is TRBJ2-7; D gene ambiguous. From germline, CDR1 is LNHDA and CDR2 SQIVND (reference sequence). Between the trimmed V and J ends, which lost 3 bases and 7 bases, there was a span of 16 bases. The CDR3 contains 14 residues. As DNA, the CDR3 is TGTGCCAGTAGTATCCGCGGATACCCAAGGGAGCAGTACTTC. It translates to CASSIRGYPREQYF. The variable domain in full, with the rest retrieved from reference TRBV19 and TRBJ2-7, is DGGITQSPKYLFRKEGQNVTLSCEQNLNHDAMYWYRQDPGQGLRLIYYSQIVNDFQKGDIAEGYSVSREKKESFPLTVTSAQKNPTAFYLCASSIRGYPREQYFGPGTRLTVT.

This clone was counted between two and nine times. The rearrangement joins TRBV28 to TRBJ2-7, with 11 bases lining up with TRBD2. This CDR3 comprises 17 residues. Germline lookup yields CDR1 MDHEN and CDR2 SYDVKM. V gave up 5 bases and J gave up 0 bases; unmatched junction bases: 9. The CDR3 DNA reads as TGTGCCAGCAGTCGGCTAGCGGGAGGCTCTAGCTCCTACGAGCAGTACTTC. As protein: CASSRLAGGSSSYEQYF.

The chain has TRBV3-1 (or the pseudogene TRBV3-2) and TRBJ1-2; D remains ambiguous. The V gene's germline CDR1 is LGHDT and CDR2 YNNKEL (reference sequence). This CDR3 has 12 residues. V lost 4 bases, J lost 0 bases, and 3 bases lay in between. The DNA for the CDR3 is TGTGCCAGCAGCCCAGCTAACTATGGCTACACCTTC. Encoded protein: CASSPANYGYTF.

The rearrangement links TRBV7-2 to TRBJ2-3; 7 bases are shared with TRBD2. Germline V gene data show CDR1 as SGHTA and CDR2 as FQGNSA. J was trimmed by 6 bases and V by 2 bases; bases with no gene match: 5. The length of the CDR3 is 14 residues. CDR3 DNA: TGTGCCAGCAGCTTATTGGGGGAGGGTGATACGCAGTATTTT. Protein: CASSLLGEGDTQYF.

The rearrangement links TRBV27 to TRBJ2-6, with D perhaps matching TRBD1 (6 bases). Trimming left V 6 bases short and J 0 bases short, with 18 bases between. This CDR3 comprises 18 residues. Per the germline V gene, CDR1 is MNHEY and CDR2 is SMNVEV (reference sequence). DNA for the CDR3: TGTGCCAGCAGCCGGACAGAGCCAACTCGCTCTGGGGCCAACGTCCTGACTTTC. Amino acid sequence: CASSRTEPTRSGANVLTF.

The rearrangement uses TRBV5-4 and TRBJ2-5, with 12 nucleotides matching TRBD2. V lost 4 bases, J lost 4 bases, and 14 bases stayed unmatched. The length of the CDR3 is 18 residues. CDR1 and CDR2 from the germline V gene are SGHNT and YYREEE (reference sequence). The CDR3 region is CASSRPGTSGLWGETQYF. The CDR3 nucleotides read TGTGCCAGCAGCCGCCCCGGGACTAGCGGGCTATGGGGAGAGACCCAGTACTTC. Drawing the rest from reference TRBV5-4 and TRBJ2-5, the complete variable domain is ETGVTQSPTHLIKTRGQQVTLRCSSQSGHNTVSWYQQALGQGPQFIFQYYREEENGRGNFPPRFSGLQFPNYSSELNVNALELDDSALYLCASSRPGTSGLWGETQYFGPGTRLLVL.

The J gene is TRBJ2-6, the V gene TRBV7-2; D may be TRBD1 (8 bases). The V end lost 5 bases, the J end lost 0 bases, and 17 bases lay between the germline ends. This CDR3 region has 18 residues. The germline gives CDR1 SGHTA, CDR2 FQGNSA. The CDR3 sequence: CASSQSGTGVSGANVLTF. The CDR3 DNA is TGTGCCAGCAGCCAGAGCGGGACAGGTGTCTCTGGGGCCAACGTCCTGACTTTC.

CDR3: CASSEGLTGELFF. DNA for the CDR3: TGTGCCAGCAGTGAAGGTCTGACCGGGGAGCTGTTTTTT. V usage is TRBV2 and J usage is TRBJ2-2; D remains unclear. The CDR3 totals 13 residues. V was clipped by 1 base and J by 5 bases, with 5 bases between them. CDR1 SNHLY and CDR2 FYNNEI come from the germline V gene.

The V and J genes are TRBV28 and TRBJ1-5; TRBD1 is a possible D gene (6 bases). Trimming removed 2 bases at V and 1 base at J, with 12 bases between. Germline V gene sequence: CDR1 MDHEN, CDR2 SYDVKM. The CDR3 is made up of 16 amino acids. CDR3 nucleotides: TGTGCCAGCAGTTTACGTGCAGGGGCAAGCAATCAGCCCCAGCATTTT. Residues: CASSLRAGASNQPQHF.

The gene calls are TRBV9 and TRBJ1-3; D is perhaps TRBD1 (5 bases). Trimming removed 7 bases from V and 4 bases from J, with 15 bases in between. CDR1 and CDR2 (germline): SGDLS, YYNGEE. The CDR3 sequence is 14 residues long. CDR3 sequence: CASSLGANGNTIYF. CDR3 sequence (DNA): TGTGCCAGCTCCTTAGGGGCGAACGGAAACACCATATATTTT.

The chain has TRBV27 and TRBJ1-2, with D possibly matching TRBD1 (6 bases). Germline CDR1 and CDR2: MNHEY and SMNVEV (reference sequence). V was pared by 0 bases and J by 0 bases, with 14 bases between. This CDR3 region has 17 residues. The CDR3 nucleotides are TGTGCCAGCAGTTTATCCCAATCGTGGACAGCTAACTATGGCTACACCTTC. Amino acids: CASSLSQSWTANYGYTF.

A single count supports this clone. V and J are TRBV5-6 and TRBJ2-2; weak D call: TRBD2 (5 bases). This CDR3 region has 16 residues. Germline CDR1 SGHDT, CDR2 YYEEEE. V was clipped by 7 bases and J by 0 bases, with 16 bases between them. The CDR3, as DNA: TGTGCCAGCCGGGGTCCGGGCACCGCGAACACCGGGGAGCTGTTTTTT. Its translation is CASRGPGTANTGELFF.

The chain couples TRBV7-6 to TRBJ2-3; no reliable D call. V lost 1 base, J lost 3 bases, and 14 bases lay in between. From germline, CDR1 is SGHVS and CDR2 FNYEAQ. This CDR3 region has 16 residues. The CDR3 spells CASSLGSGGWTDTQYF. In nucleotides, the CDR3 is TGTGCCAGCAGCTTAGGGTCTGGCGGCTGGACAGATACGCAGTATTTT.

The V and J genes are TRBV6-1 and TRBJ1-5; perhaps TRBD1 as D (6 bases). Germline V CDR1 and CDR2: MNHNS, SASEGT. CDR3 size: 14 residues. V was clipped by 3 bases and J by 3 bases, with 9 bases between them. Written as DNA, the CDR3 is TGTGCCAGCAGTGATGGACAGAACAATCAGCCCCAGCATTTT. This translates into CASSDGQNNQPQHF.

The V call is TRBV7-2, the J call TRBJ2-7; TRBD1 might be the D (7 bases). V shed 4 bases and J shed 7 bases, with 17 bases lying between them. This CDR3 comprises 14 residues. From germline, CDR1 is SGHTA and CDR2 FQGNSA. The CDR3 bases are TGTGCCAGCAGCTCCTACATACAGGGGAGGGAGCAGTACTTC. This codes for CASSSYIQGREQYF.

The chain recombines TRBV6-6 with TRBJ2-7; TRBD2 aligns across 8 bases. The CDR3 covers 13 residues. Trimming removed 5 bases from V and 7 bases from J; junction bases left unmatched: 7. Germline V gene data show CDR1 as MNHNY and CDR2 as SVGAGI (reference sequence). CDR3 bases: TGTGCCAGCAGTGAGCCGGGGGGGAATGAGCAGTACTTC. Translated: CASSEPGGNEQYF.

This clone was counted once. V and J are TRBV5-8 and TRBJ2-3; maybe TRBD2 (6 bases). The CDR3 spans 15 residues. Germline V lookup: CDR1 SGHTS, CDR2 YDEGEE. Trimming stripped 2 bases from V and 4 bases from J, with 14 bases between. The CDR3 protein is CASSFMGGFSDTQYF. The CDR3 DNA is TGTGCCAGCAGCTTCATGGGGGGTTTCTCAGATACGCAGTATTTT.

This chain uses TRBV20-1 with TRBJ2-3; D uncertain. V was shortened by 3 bases and J by 2 bases, with 12 bases between the two germline ends. CDR1 is DFQATT, CDR2 SNEGSKA, per germline (reference sequence). This CDR3 is 14 amino acids long. CDR3 region: CSASFWRPTDTQYF. The CDR3 bases are TGCAGTGCTAGTTTCTGGCGGCCCACAGATACGCAGTATTTT.

This clone was counted once. This rearrangement joins TRBV5-1 to TRBJ2-5; 10 bases line up with TRBD1. The CDR3 length is 14 residues. Germline assignment: CDR1 SGHRS and CDR2 YFSETQ. J was trimmed by 3 bases and V by 3 bases; bases with no gene match: 2. CDR3 sequence: CASSWGTGEETQYF. In nucleotides, the CDR3 is TGCGCCAGCAGCTGGGGGACAGGGGAAGAGACCCAGTACTTC.

The J gene is TRBJ2-2, the V gene TRBV5-1, with 11 bases that match TRBD2. The CDR3 sequence is 17 residues long. Germline V gene lookup returns CDR1 SGHRS and CDR2 YFSETQ. The V and J ends lost 1 base and 4 bases, in that order; junction bases with no gene match: 6. CDR3 sequence: CASSLTSGGRGTGELFF. CDR3 in DNA: TGCGCCAGCAGCTTGACTAGCGGGGGCCGGGGCACCGGGGAGCTGTTTTTT.

This chain connects TRBV28 to TRBJ1-2, with TRBD1 matching 8 bases. This CDR3 has 17 residues. Germline CDR1 and CDR2: MDHEN and SYDVKM. Trimming at V came to 5 bases and at J to 0 bases, leaving 11 bases not matched to a gene. The chain's CDR3 is CASSDRTGLLANYGYTF. The CDR3 bases are TGTGCCAGCAGTGATCGGACAGGGCTATTAGCTAACTATGGCTACACCTTC.

The rearrangement joins TRBV19 to TRBJ1-4; 10 bases are shared with TRBD1. V gave up 6 bases and J gave up 11 bases; unmatched junction bases: 9. This CDR3 spans 14 amino acids. Looked up from germline, CDR1 is LNHDA and CDR2 is SQIVND (reference sequence). CDR3 bases: TGTGCCAGTAGACCCGACAGGGGGCAGCGGAAACTGTTTTTT. It is translated as CASRPDRGQRKLFF. Filled out from reference TRBV19 and TRBJ1-4, the complete variable domain reads DGGITQSPKYLFRKEGQNVTLSCEQNLNHDAMYWYRQDPGQGLRLIYYSQIVNDFQKGDIAEGYSVSREKKESFPLTVTSAQKNPTAFYLCASRPDRGQRKLFFGSGTQLSVL.